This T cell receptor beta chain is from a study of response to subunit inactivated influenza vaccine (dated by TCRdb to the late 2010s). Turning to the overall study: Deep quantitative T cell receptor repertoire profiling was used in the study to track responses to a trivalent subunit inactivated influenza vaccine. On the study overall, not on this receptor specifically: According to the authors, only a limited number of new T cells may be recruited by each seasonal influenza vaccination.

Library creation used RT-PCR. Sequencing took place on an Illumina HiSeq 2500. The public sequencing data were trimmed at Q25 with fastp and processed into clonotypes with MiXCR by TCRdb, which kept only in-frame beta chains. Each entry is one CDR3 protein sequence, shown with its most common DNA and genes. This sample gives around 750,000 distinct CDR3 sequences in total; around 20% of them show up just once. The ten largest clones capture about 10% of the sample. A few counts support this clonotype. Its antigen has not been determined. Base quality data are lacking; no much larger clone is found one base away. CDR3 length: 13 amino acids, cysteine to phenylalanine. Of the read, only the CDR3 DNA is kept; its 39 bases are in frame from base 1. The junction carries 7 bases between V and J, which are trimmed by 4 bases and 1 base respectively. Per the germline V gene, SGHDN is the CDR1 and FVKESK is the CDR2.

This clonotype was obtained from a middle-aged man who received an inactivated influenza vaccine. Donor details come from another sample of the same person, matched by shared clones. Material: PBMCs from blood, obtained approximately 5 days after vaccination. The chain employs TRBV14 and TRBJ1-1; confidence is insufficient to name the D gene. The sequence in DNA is TGTGCCAGCAGCCGACGGGCGAACACTGAAGCTTTCTTT. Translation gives CASSRRANTEAFF.